This T cell receptor (beta chain) was captured in a study of cytomegalovirus exposure and HLA in healthy donors (dated by TCRdb to 2016 to 2017). Describing the broader study: According to an earlier analysis of a few hundred of the donors, roughly 180 million T cells yielded roughly 110 million unique TCR beta sequences and around 300 Gb of sequence data. About 300 gigabases of sequencing data and 70 million to 85 million unique TCR sequences were included in an early release covering 500 to 750 HLA-typed donors. The genetic ancestry cluster associated with self-reported Caucasian donors included roughly four fifths of the 300 to 400 genotyped donors. The study aimed to test whether cataloging public T cell receptors could reveal signatures of past pathogen exposure. The study profiled the T cell repertoires of hundreds of subjects by immunosequencing and related them to cytomegalovirus serostatus. Along with the approximately 600-subject first cohort, a separate validation cohort of 120 different subjects was used. To predict cytomegalovirus infection status, the study combined high-throughput TCR immunosequencing, statistical association of individual TCRs with disease status, and machine learning. A later analysis re-examined previously published TCR beta repertoires from around 670 donors and added high-resolution HLA genotyping to investigate patterns of TCR occurrence. Rather than drawing on any new phenotypic data, the later analysis identified candidate immune exposures from TCR beta sequences and the way those sequences occurred across donors. An earlier analysis of around 540 of the donors applied high-throughput TCR beta sequencing to assess whether each TCR beta V gene segment acted as functional or pseudogenic. Donor age, sex, ethnicity and CMV serostatus were compiled alongside the repertoire data. A later genetic analysis took genome-wide SNP genotypes for about 55% of the 666 donors and used that subset as a discovery cohort. Every repertoire in the discovery cohort had been generated on one and the same sequencing platform. HLA typing included class I and class II loci at four-digit resolution. Typing coverage differed by locus: A, B, C, DRB1 and DQB1 were typed in roughly 620-630 donors, DQA1 in about 510, DPA1 in 606, and DPB1 in 450 to 490. A handful of DR-DQ haplotypes were treated as single units for association and clustering because of strong linkage in the cohort. Among approximately 370 genotyped donors of the cohort, an average of about 220,000 unique TCR beta nucleotide sequences was sequenced per donor, of which 15% to 20% were non-productive.

Overall study outcomes, separate from this receptor: Linkage disequilibrium might explain the correlated functional status among segregating V segments, but an unknown experimental factor could not be excluded. Roughly uniform sequencing depth across donors was assumed in presence/absence analyses, although this assumption may not hold. The 87-base-pair reads could not distinguish some IMGT-functional V segments, including TRBV6-2 and TRBV6-3, so those segments were excluded. The only immune exposure information available for the cohort was CMV serostatus. A cluster of highly shared sequence variants was judged likely to represent a technical artifact of the sequencing pipeline. It was suggested by the authors that the approach could potentially be generalized to other disease states and immunological phenotypes. In the study, about 150 TCR beta chains were listed as associated with cytomegalovirus. A few of the identified cytomegalovirus-associated TCR beta chains were confirmed in vitro to be specific for cytomegalovirus antigens. Most CMV-associated TCR beta chains appeared to be HLA-restricted in a later analysis, and the HLA associations seemed to be driven largely by CMV exposure. A later genetic analysis associated a missense DCLRE1C variant with V-gene and J-gene trimming of TCR beta chains, and an independent cohort replicated the association. In a later analysis, some 18,000 TCR beta sequences were associated with specific HLA alleles at a false discovery rate of 0.05. The earlier analysis of 587 of the donors excluded approximately 17 rarely observed V segments, including chromosome 9 orphons, because counts were too low. A further reported finding was that TCR beta sequences accurately predicted the HLA-A and HLA-B alleles for most subjects in the first cohort. According to a later analysis, parvovirus B19, influenza, CMV and Epstein-Barr virus appeared linked to several top co-occurrence clusters. According to a later analysis, TCR association rates differed among HLA loci, with DRB1 alleles showing the most associated TCRs and HLA-C alleles showing the fewest. Only TCR beta chains were sequenced in this cohort, and the absence of alpha or paired-chain data limited detectable features. Because HLA typing was missing for some donors at each locus, association tests included only the typed subset. In a later genetic analysis, fewer N-insertions in productive TCRs were reported among donors in an Asian-associated ancestry cluster than the approximately 630-donor mean. While some public TCRs were present in many individuals, most TCR sequences turned up only very rarely across donors. Cytomegalovirus status was reported to be diagnosed by the classifier with high specificity and sensitivity in both the original and validation cohorts. Compared with equally common non-associated chains, HLA-associated TCR beta chains in a later analysis were more clonally expanded and had lower generation probabilities. When HLA alleles, especially DR and DQ, strongly co-occurred, TCR associations were difficult to assign to individual alleles. In an earlier analysis of 500 to 650 of the donors, most TCR beta V segments appeared in productive rearrangements about 87% or about 30% of the time, broadly matching IMGT annotations.

CDR1 is given as SQVTM and CDR2 as ANQGSEA, both from the germline V gene. V is cut by 7 bases and J by 5 bases, and the space between the germline ends is 15 bases. The CDR3 covers 13 residues, taking in both the cysteine and the phenylalanine. Solely the CDR3 DNA is kept, with 39 bases framed from the first base. Library preparation was by the immunoSEQ multiplex PCR assay. The multiplex PCR relied on a mix of 60 forward primers for TCR Vbeta segments and 13 reverse primers for TCR Jbeta segments. Amplification of the CDR3 region of rearranged TCR beta genes was performed with a multiplex PCR assay on genomic DNA. Amplified TCR beta libraries were sequenced as 87-base-pair reads on the Illumina HiSeq System. The authors' analysis ran thus. Across the roughly 600 repertoires, a later analysis counted 78 million or so unique TCR beta chains, approximately 10 million of which were shared by at least two donors. Raw reads were error-corrected and collapsed into unique sequences with a nearest-neighbor algorithm that merged closely related sequences to remove PCR and sequencing errors. To assign V, D and J gene segments, CDR3 sequences were aligned to IMGT reference sequences. Each retained sequence needed at least a six-nucleotide match to both a V gene segment and a J gene segment. A rearrangement was called productive if the CDR3 had no stop codons and remained in frame with V and J, and every other rearrangement was called non-productive. Following IMGT convention, CDR3 was defined as the stretch from the second conserved V-encoded cysteine to the conserved J-encoded phenylalanine. The earlier analysis of 550 to 650 of the donors excluded any sequence lacking an unambiguous match to a single V gene segment. In an earlier analysis of approximately 590 of the donors, a V segment was called functional when productive rearrangements were above 56.7%, and segregating when the standard deviation between donors exceeded 5%. A statistical classification framework was developed to diagnose cytomegalovirus status using the catalog of TCR beta chain sequences. V and J gene assignment, in a later analysis, came from comparing TCR nucleotide sequences with IMGT/GENE-DB human TR gene sequences. Using the TCRdist pipeline, a later analysis assigned CDR3 sequences along with most-parsimonious VDJ recombination scenarios. In a later analysis, every TCR beta chain was defined by the combination of its CDR3 amino acid sequence and its V-gene family, and reads without a unique V-gene family were dropped. A later analysis removed 500 to 600 highly shared, low-generation-probability nucleotide sequences to deal with suspected cross-contamination and a sequencing artifact. In a later analysis, a clonal expansion index for each public chain was calculated from normalized within-repertoire ranks of inferred template counts. Generation probabilities in a later analysis came from a VDJ recombination model fitted to out-of-frame rearrangements, and those results were checked against IGoR. In a later analysis, TCR-TCR, TCR-HLA and TCR-CMV co-occurrence was scored with hypergeometric tests, and a repertoire-size bias correction was applied to TCR pairs. False discovery rates were estimated in a later analysis by permuting HLA or CMV assignments 20 times. In a later analysis, co-occurring TCRs were grouped with DBSCAN, and TCRdist sequence similarity was added when clustering was performed within HLA-allele-positive subsets. For co-occurrence clustering, repertoires with fewer than 30,000 or more than 120,000 public chains were excluded, along with five repertoires with anomalous nucleotide sharing. TCRdb limited this immuneACCESS table to in-frame rearrangements with V and J called. A share of clones is missing; checked studies link under half to unresolved V genes, and the rest is unexplained. The V and J calls and the clone size are those of that table, but D and trimming were determined from the DNA. The table for this sample lists 150,000 to 200,000 clones; about four fifths of them were counted only once. The top ten clones comprise 1.5% to 2% of the sample.

A note on this clone: The specificity of this receptor is unknown. No base qualities exist here, and no much larger clone lies one base off it.

The cohort was made up of under 800 healthy bone marrow donors. At the time of sampling, every cohort member was nominally healthy, though immune exposures that went unrecorded were likely present. The donor tested CMV seronegative and was one of the 352 seronegative cohort members. A peripheral blood sample was collected from each donor, and TCR beta sequencing was performed on peripheral blood mononuclear cells. The Qiagen DNeasy Blood Extraction Kit was used to extract genomic DNA from the blood cell samples. Sequenced input: PBMCs. Rearrangement joined TRBV29-1 to TRBJ1-5, with the D gene not clear enough to name. The TCR comes from a woman aged 25 to 45 in good health and CMV-seronegative. The DNA reads TGCAGCGCAGTCTGGGCAGTGGATCAGCCCCAGCATTTT. Its amino acids are CSAVWAVDQPQHF.